The 27 T cell receptor beta chains below come from one sample, sequenced in a study of blood T cell repertoires in COVID-19. The data were produced by immunoSEQ multiplex PCR, yet TCRdb's version contains in-frame clones alone and is incomplete. This table holds hundreds of thousands of clones, 75% to 90% found once. The material sequenced was peripheral blood. Receptor source: a man in his forties with acute or convalescent COVID-19.

CDR3 region: CASSSTGQQYNEQFF. The DNA of the CDR3 is TGTGCCAGCAGCTCCACGGGACAGCAGTACAATGAGCAGTTCTTC. The rearrangement joins TRBV7-2 to TRBJ2-1, with 7 bases lining up with TRBD1. Germline CDR1 is SGHTA and CDR2 is FQGNSA. The CDR3 consists of 15 residues. Unmatched junction bases numbered 7, after V lost 4 bases and J lost 4 bases.

V is TRBV25-1 and J is TRBJ2-5; the match to TRBD1 covers 7 bases. With V trimmed by 6 bases and J by 7 bases, 5 bases remained unmatched. CDR3 length equals 12 residues. Germline V gene sequence: CDR1 MGHDK, CDR2 SYGVNS. This CDR3 reads CASSGTVLTQYF. The CDR3 bases are TGTGCCAGCAGCGGGACAGTCTTGACCCAGTACTTC. The entire variable domain, with the rest obtained from reference TRBV25-1 and TRBJ2-5, is as follows: EADIYQTPRYLVIGTGKKITLECSQTMGHDKMYWYQQDPGMELHLIHYSYGVNSTEKGDLSSESTVSRIRTEHFPLTLESARPSHTSQYLCASSGTVLTQYFGPGTRLLVL.

The J gene is TRBJ1-2, the V gene TRBV7-3; 10 nucleotides agree with TRBD1. Germline-derived CDR1 and CDR2 are SGHTA and FQGTGA. The V segment lost 5 bases and the J segment 8 bases; nucleotides outside the gene matches: 11. This CDR3 spans 15 amino acids. The CDR3 reads CASSPSGTGVGGYTF. The CDR3 DNA follows: TGTGCCAGCAGCCCATCCGGGACAGGGGTCGGAGGCTACACCTTC. Drawing the rest from reference TRBV7-3 and TRBJ1-2, the complete variable domain is GAGVSQTPSNKVTEKGKYVELRCDPISGHTALYWYRQSLGQGPEFLIYFQGTGAADDSGLPNDRFFAVRPEGSVSTLKIQRTERGDSAVYLCASSPSGTGVGGYTFGSGTRLTVV.

The rearrangement links TRBV7-3 to TRBJ2-3; 7 bases align to TRBD1. V shed 6 bases and J 6 bases; nucleotides not matched to a gene: 0. Germline V lookup: CDR1 SGHTA, CDR2 FQGTGA. This CDR3 spans 11 amino acids. CDR3 nucleotides: TGTGCCAGCAGACAGGGGGATACGCAGTATTTT. Translation: CASRQGDTQYF.

The gene calls are TRBV27 and TRBJ1-5; the D gene is possibly TRBD1 (5 bases). CDR3 length equals 13 residues. With 3 bases removed from V and 7 bases from J, the gap between germline ends came to 10 bases. Germline CDR1 reads MNHEY; CDR2 reads SMNVEV (reference sequence). In DNA, the CDR3 is TGTGCCAGCAGTTTTACCCAGGGCCAGCCCCAGCATTTT. Translating gives CASSFTQGQPQHF.

With respect to this clone: The identical CDR3 is also encoded by other nucleotide sequences in the sample. The chain is built from TRBV12-3 or TRBV12-4 and TRBJ1-2; 9 bases are a match to TRBD1. This CDR3 is 12 amino acids long. V shed 6 bases, J shed 7 bases, and the junction held 3 bases outside the gene matches. CDR3 sequence reads: CASSPDRGGYTF. The CDR3 DNA reads TGTGCCAGCAGCCCGGACAGGGGTGGCTACACCTTC.

V usage is TRBV10-3 and J usage is TRBJ2-1; 12 nucleotides agree with TRBD2. The V segment lost 2 bases and the J segment 3 bases; nucleotides outside the gene matches: 8. CDR1 and CDR2 (germline): ENHRY, SYGVKD. The CDR3 runs to 18 residues. CDR3 loop: CAISESLAGGPSYNEQFF. Here the CDR3 DNA reads TGTGCCATCAGTGAGAGTCTAGCGGGAGGGCCGAGCTACAATGAGCAGTTCTTC.

The J gene is TRBJ1-1, the V gene TRBV7-9; D is perhaps TRBD1 (5 bases). V lost 1 base to trimming and J lost 0 bases, with 9 bases between them. CDR1 is SEHNR, CDR2 FQNEAQ, per germline (reference sequence). The CDR3 contains 15 residues. The CDR3 reads CASSLVGGMNTEAFF. The DNA for the CDR3 is TGTGCCAGCAGCTTAGTCGGGGGGATGAACACTGAAGCTTTCTTT.

J is TRBJ1-1 and V is TRBV5-4, with a weak D call TRBD1 (6 bases). Germline V gene sequence: CDR1 SGHNT, CDR2 YYREEE (reference sequence). V lost 4 bases, J lost 2 bases, and 24 bases lay in between. This CDR3 has 18 amino acids. Here the CDR3 DNA reads TGTGCCAGCAGCCCTACAACGGCAAGGGGGATTTTAAACACTGAAGCTTTCTTT. It translates to CASSPTTARGILNTEAFF.

This clone was recorded only once. The chain uses TRBV18 and TRBJ1-4, with TRBD1 matching 7 bases. The CDR3 has 15 residues. V lost 3 bases and J lost 7; bases outside the gene matches: 8. Germline CDR1 reads KGHSH; CDR2 reads LQKENI. The CDR3: CASSPHDRVGEKLFF. The CDR3 nucleotides read TGTGCCAGCTCACCCCACGACAGGGTTGGTGAAAAACTGTTTTTT.

The gene calls are TRBV4-2 and TRBJ1-1; 8 bases fit TRBD1. V was clipped by 1 base and J by 5 bases; unmatched bases: 6. This CDR3 is 15 amino acids long. Germline V CDR1 and CDR2: LGHNA, YNFKEQ. CDR3 bases: TGTGCCAGCAGCCAAGGGACAGGGTCGCGGACTGAAGCTTTCTTT. Translating gives CASSQGTGSRTEAFF.

The rearrangement links TRBV7-3 to TRBJ2-3; no clear D. The CDR3 is 15 residues long. Between the trimmed V and J ends, which lost 1 base and 0 bases, there was a span of 8 bases. Germline V CDR1 and CDR2: SGHTA, FQGTGA. The chain's CDR3 is CASSLNGPSTDTQYF. The CDR3 DNA is TGTGCCAGCAGCTTAAATGGGCCTAGCACAGATACGCAGTATTTT.

The rearrangement links TRBV18 to TRBJ2-7; a possible D gene is TRBD1 (6 bases). The CDR3 extends over 18 amino acids. The ends were cut back, 4 bases at V and 5 bases at J, with 27 bases in the middle. Germline-derived CDR1 and CDR2 are KGHSH and LQKENI. As DNA, the CDR3 is TGTGCCAGCTCACTGGAGAGATCCGGGACACCCCGGTTAGACGAGCAGTACTTC. Protein product: CASSLERSGTPRLDEQYF.

The chain has TRBV7-2 and TRBJ1-6; the D gene is possibly TRBD1 (5 bases). Germline V gene sequence: CDR1 SGHTA, CDR2 FQGNSA. V was pared by 5 bases and J by 4 bases, with 15 bases between. The CDR3 consists of 16 residues. In DNA, the CDR3 is TGTGCCAGCAGCAAACTGGGGACTGTTTATAATTCACCCCTCCACTTT. Translation: CASSKLGTVYNSPLHF.

This clone was recorded many times. This chain links TRBV7-5 with TRBJ2-3; TRBD2 was called by the table and not checked on the DNA. TRBV7-5 is deemed a pseudogene. The CDR3 is made up of 17 amino acids. The chain's CDR3 is CVRSRSRISGISDTQYF. The CDR3 DNA sequence: TGTGTCAGAAGCCGCTCCAGGATTAGCGGGATCTCAGATACGCAGTATTTT.

The rearrangement joins TRBV5-6 to TRBJ2-1; possibly TRBD1 for D (6 bases). V was shortened by 2 bases and J by 0 bases, with 15 bases between the two germline ends. Germline V gene lookup returns CDR1 SGHDT and CDR2 YYEEEE. The CDR3 is 17 amino acids. The CDR3 protein is CASSFSTGPSSYNEQFF. The CDR3 coding sequence is TGTGCCAGCAGCTTTAGTACAGGGCCTAGCTCCTACAATGAGCAGTTCTTC.

CDR3 sequence (DNA): TGTGCCAGCAGCTTCTACGGAGGGGTGAACACCGGGGAGCTGTTTTTT. Residues: CASSFYGGVNTGELFF. The chain joins TRBV7-2 to TRBJ2-2; possibly TRBD2 for D (6 bases). Trimming pared 3 bases from V and 1 base from J, leaving 12 bases between. CDR1 is SGHTA, CDR2 FQGNSA, per germline. The CDR3 loop spans 16 amino acids.

This chain's CDR3 is CATSDSRGIEETQYF. CDR3 DNA: TGTGCCACCAGTGATTCTAGAGGGATTGAAGAGACCCAGTACTTC. The chain links TRBV24-1 to TRBJ2-5, with a weak D call TRBD2 (5 bases). Germline CDR1 is KGHDR and CDR2 is SFDVKD. CDR3 length: 15 residues. V was shortened by 2 bases and J by 3 bases, with 12 bases between the two germline ends.

The rearrangement joins TRBV5-4 to TRBJ2-1; tentative D call: TRBD1 (6 bases). V gave up 10 bases and J gave up 4 bases, with 15 bases separating them. This CDR3 has 13 amino acids. Germline loops: CDR1 SGHNT, CDR2 YYREEE (reference sequence). CDR3 in DNA: TGTGCCGGATTGATACAGGGATACAATGAGCAGTTCTTC. Protein product: CAGLIQGYNEQFF.

This clone was picked up a small number of times. This chain joins TRBV6-6 and TRBJ1-6; D may be TRBD1 (5 bases). The CDR3 covers 14 residues. The V and J ends lost 2 bases and 8 bases respectively, with 10 bases between them. The germline CDR1 and CDR2 sequences are MNHNY and SVGAGI (reference sequence). The CDR3 coding sequence is TGTGCCAGCAGTTACGGGCAGGGATATTCACCCCTCCACTTT. This gives the protein CASSYGQGYSPLHF.

This rearrangement joins TRBV11-2 to TRBJ2-1, with 12 bases identical to TRBD2. Trimming took 2 bases from V and 8 from J; bases not matched to a gene: 13. Germline assignment: CDR1 SGHAT and CDR2 FQNNGV. The CDR3 contains 18 residues. The CDR3 DNA reads TGTGCCAGCAGCTTACGTTTTCGGGCTAGCGGGAGGGCGTATGAGCAGTTCTTC. Its protein is CASSLRFRASGRAYEQFF.

This clone has only one observation. The rearrangement joins TRBV4-3 to TRBJ2-7; TRBD2 is a possible D gene (5 bases). The CDR3 has 16 amino acids. With 0 bases removed from V and 0 bases from J, the gap between germline ends came to 12 bases. The germline CDR1 and CDR2 sequences are LGHNA and YSLEER. The CDR3: CASSQDLRGSSYEQYF. The CDR3 region has the DNA TGCGCCAGCAGCCAAGATCTACGGGGAAGCTCCTACGAGCAGTACTTC.

The genes are TRBV14 and TRBJ1-2; 12 bases are a match to TRBD1. V lost 4 bases, J lost 0 bases, and 6 bases stayed unmatched. The germline CDR1 and CDR2 sequences are SGHDN and FVKESK. The CDR3 extends over 17 amino acids. The CDR3 nucleotides are TGTGCCAGCAGCCGAGGGACAGGGGGCCTCTCTAACTATGGCTACACCTTC. Protein sequence: CASSRGTGGLSNYGYTF.

The chain recombines TRBV30 with TRBJ2-7; a possible D gene is TRBD2 (6 bases). Germline V gene lookup returns CDR1 GTSNPN and CDR2 SVGIG (reference sequence). The ends were cut back, 2 bases at V and 2 bases at J, with 7 bases in the middle. The CDR3 extends over 12 amino acids. The CDR3 loop reads CAWSSGPYEQYF. The CDR3 coding sequence is TGTGCCTGGAGTAGCGGGCCCTACGAGCAGTACTTC.

The chain joins TRBV14 to TRBJ1-1; 8 positions match TRBD1. Germline trimming cut 5 bases from V and 3 bases from J; bases unmatched to any gene: 8. CDR1 is SGHDN and CDR2 is FVKESK in the germline V gene. The length of the CDR3 is 15 residues. CDR3 nucleotides: TGTGCCAGCAGCTTCCAGGGGGCTCGGGACACTGAAGCTTTCTTT. Encoded protein: CASSFQGARDTEAFF.

The chain joins TRBV6-2 or TRBV6-3 to TRBJ2-1; no firm D call. This CDR3 contains 11 residues. V was pared by 5 bases and J by 10 bases, with 9 bases between. Germline CDR1 and CDR2: MNHEY and SVGEGT. The CDR3 DNA sequence: TGTGCCAGCAGTGACATAGGAGAGCAGTTCTTC. Protein sequence: CASSDIGEQFF.

J is TRBJ1-1 and V is TRBV6-5; 7 nucleotides match TRBD1. The CDR3 covers 13 residues. Trimming took 6 bases from V and 4 from J; bases not matched to a gene: 5. Germline V gives CDR1 MNHEY, CDR2 SVGAGI. The chain's CDR3 is CASSGQGVTEAFF. The CDR3 DNA reads as TGTGCCAGCAGCGGGCAGGGGGTCACTGAAGCTTTCTTT.